These 13 T cell receptor beta chains originate from one sample sequenced in a study of breast tumors, draining lymph nodes, adjacent tissues. Using its own MiXCR run on the multiplex PCR reads, TCRdb lists one record per CDR3 protein. The sample contains roughly 120,000 distinct CDR3 sequences, 15% to 20% of which appear only once. Breast cancer patients provided tissue from their axillary draining lymph nodes. Sequenced material: axillary lymph node tissue. Receptor source: a female donor with breast cancer. Some clones in this sample may be carry-over from other donors' samples.

A note on this clonotype: This may come from a read error, since a much larger clone is one base off. The V gene is TRBV2, the J gene TRBJ1-3; unclear D gene. The ends were cut back, 7 bases at V and 4 bases at J, with 14 bases in the middle. Germline V CDR1 and CDR2: SNHLY, FYNNEI. The CDR3 is 14 amino acids. CDR3 sequence: CASNEAVFGNTIYF. The DNA for the CDR3 is TGTGCCAGCAATGAGGCGGTCTTCGGAAACACCATATATTTT.

This clonotype has a count of ten or more. The CDR3: CASRLGRSGELFF. As DNA, the CDR3 is TGTGCCAGCAGGTTGGGGAGATCTGGGGAGCTGTTTTTT. The chain recombines TRBV27 with TRBJ2-2; perhaps TRBD2 as D (5 bases). The CDR3 length is 13 residues. Trimming took 6 bases from V and 8 from J, leaving 13 bases between them. Germline values: CDR1 MNHEY, CDR2 SMNVEV (reference sequence).

The table lists this clonotype with many counts. The V gene is TRBV7-8, the J gene TRBJ2-5; D might be TRBD1 or TRBD2, each matching 5 bases. This CDR3 region has 15 residues. Germline loops: CDR1 SGHVS, CDR2 FQNEAQ. The ends were cut back, 1 base at V and 3 bases at J, with 12 bases in the middle. The CDR3 nucleotides are TGTGCCAGCAGCTTAGTCCGGGACGGAGAAGAGACCCAGTACTTC. Translation: CASSLVRDGEETQYF.

In this sample, this clonotype turned up many times. The V and J genes are TRBV6-5 and TRBJ2-3, with 9 nucleotides matching TRBD2. V was pared by 7 bases and J by 2 bases, with 13 bases of the junction left unmatched. CDR1 is MNHEY and CDR2 is SVGAGI in the germline V gene. This CDR3 is 17 amino acids long. The CDR3 nucleotides read TGTGCCAGCACCCAGGGGGGAGCGGGGGGATACACAGATACGCAGTATTTT. It specifies CASTQGGAGGYTDTQYF.

This clonotype was counted at least ten times. The genes are TRBV2 and TRBJ1-4; maybe TRBD1 (5 bases). V was clipped by 7 bases and J by 8 bases, with 14 bases between them. CDR1 and CDR2 from the germline V gene are SNHLY and FYNNEI. This CDR3 comprises 13 residues. The CDR3 region is CASTTEIAEKLFF. The CDR3 DNA is TGTGCCAGCACGACAGAAATTGCGGAAAAACTGTTTTTT.

About this clonotype: Since the CDR3 does not end with the conserved phenylalanine or tryptophan, this likely comes from a read error. The rearrangement links TRBV11-2 to TRBJ1-5; D is unclear. Trimming left V 3 bases short and J 5 bases short, with 11 bases between. This CDR3 comprises 14 residues. Germline V gene lookup returns CDR1 SGHAT and CDR2 FQNNGV. The CDR3: CASSFRPVDQPQHL. In DNA, the CDR3 is TGTGCCAGCAGCTTCCGACCGGTAGATCAGCCCCAGCATCTT.

This clonotype occurred many times. The CDR3 bases are TGTGCCAGCAGCGTAAGGGCGGCGACCTACGAGCAGTACTTC. Translation gives CASSVRAATYEQYF. The chain recombines TRBV9 with TRBJ2-7; no clear D gene. The V gene's germline CDR1 is SGDLS and CDR2 YYNGEE. The CDR3 sequence is 14 residues long. Trimming removed 1 base from V and 2 bases from J, with 10 bases in between.

For this clonotype: A read error is likely, as this CDR3 ends without the conserved phenylalanine or tryptophan. The chain combines TRBV12-3 or TRBV12-4 with TRBJ2-2; 11 bases map to TRBD2. After removal of 5 bases from V and 2 bases from J, the junction contained 7 bases not matched to a gene. This CDR3 has 17 residues. This chain's CDR3 is CASSPLAGGANTGELFV. The CDR3 bases are TGTGCCAGCAGTCCATTAGCGGGAGGGGCCAACACCGGGGAGCTGTTTGTT.

To note about this clonotype: This CDR3 fails to terminate in the conserved phenylalanine or tryptophan, so it likely reflects a read error. The V and J genes are TRBV15 and TRBJ2-4; 7 positions agree with TRBD1. Germline CDR1 reads LNHNV; CDR2 reads YYDKDF (reference sequence). The CDR3 length is 17 residues. The V segment lost 2 bases and the J segment 1 base; nucleotides outside the gene matches: 8. The CDR3 DNA follows: TGTGCCACCAGCAGAACTAAGGGGGCTGCGGCCAAAAACATTCAGTACCTC. Residues: CATSRTKGAAAKNIQYL.

Ten or more counts support this clonotype. This rearrangement joins TRBV20-1 to TRBJ2-1, with 7 bases that match TRBD2. The junction had 8 bases not matched to a gene; V was cut back by 1 base and J by 11 bases. The CDR3 has 13 residues. Germline lookup yields CDR1 DFQATT and CDR2 SNEGSKA (reference sequence). CDR3 loop: CSARGGEGIKQFF. In DNA form, the CDR3 reads TGCAGTGCTAGAGGAGGGGAGGGAATTAAGCAGTTCTTC.

This clonotype came up many times. CDR3 loop: CATSDLEGEQYF. The CDR3 DNA is TGTGCCACCAGTGATTTGGAGGGGGAGCAGTACTTC. The rearrangement links TRBV24-1 to TRBJ2-7; perhaps D is TRBD1 or TRBD2 (5 bases each). This CDR3 region has 12 residues. Looked up from germline, CDR1 is KGHDR and CDR2 is SFDVKD. V was clipped by 0 bases and J by 7 bases, with 6 bases between them.

This clonotype was seen a single time. This sequence may be a read error, since a much larger clone differs from it by one base. DNA for the CDR3: TGTGCCAGTAGTAGGGGGGGGGCGGCCCTCCATGAGACCCAGTACTTC. Residues: CASSRGGAALHETQYF. The chain has TRBV19 and TRBJ2-5; a weak D match, TRBD2 (7 bases). The length of the CDR3 is 16 residues. Trimming took off 4 bases at V and 5 bases at J, with 20 bases between the two ends. The germline V gene has CDR1 LNHDA and CDR2 SQIVND (reference sequence).

About this clonotype itself: This may arise from a read error, as a much more abundant clone is one base away. V gene TRBV28 combines with J gene TRBJ2-7; TRBD2 matches 12 bases. The J segment lost 2 bases and the V segment lost 9 bases, leaving 2 bases of the junction unmatched. Looked up from germline, CDR1 is MDHEN and CDR2 is SYDVKM. There are 13 residues in the CDR3. DNA of the CDR3: TGTGCCAGTACTAGCGGGAGGACCTACGAGCAGTACTTC. It specifies CASTSGRTYEQYF.